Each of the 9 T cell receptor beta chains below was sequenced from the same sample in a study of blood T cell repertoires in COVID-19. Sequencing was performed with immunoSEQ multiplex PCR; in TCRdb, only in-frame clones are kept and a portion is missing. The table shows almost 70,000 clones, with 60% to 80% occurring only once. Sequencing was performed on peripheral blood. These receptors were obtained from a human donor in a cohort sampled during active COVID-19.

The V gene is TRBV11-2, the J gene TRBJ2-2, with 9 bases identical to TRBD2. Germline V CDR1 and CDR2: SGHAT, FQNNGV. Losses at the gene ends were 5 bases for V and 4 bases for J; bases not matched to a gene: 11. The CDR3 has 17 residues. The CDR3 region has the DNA TGTGCCAGCAGCCGAGAAGGGGCGGGAGGGCCCACCGGGGAGCTGTTTTTT. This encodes CASSREGAGGPTGELFF.

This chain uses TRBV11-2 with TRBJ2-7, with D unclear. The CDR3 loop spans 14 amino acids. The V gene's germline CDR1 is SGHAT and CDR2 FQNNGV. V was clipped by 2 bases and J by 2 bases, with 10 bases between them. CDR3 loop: CASSLHQEAYEQYF. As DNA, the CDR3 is TGTGCCAGCAGCTTACATCAGGAAGCCTACGAGCAGTACTTC. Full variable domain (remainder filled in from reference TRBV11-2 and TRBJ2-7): EAGVAQSPRYKIIEKRQSVAFWCNPISGHATLYWYQQILGQGPKLLIQFQNNGVVDDSQLPKDRFSAERLKGVDSTLKIQPAKLEDSAVYLCASSLHQEAYEQYFGPGTRLTVT.

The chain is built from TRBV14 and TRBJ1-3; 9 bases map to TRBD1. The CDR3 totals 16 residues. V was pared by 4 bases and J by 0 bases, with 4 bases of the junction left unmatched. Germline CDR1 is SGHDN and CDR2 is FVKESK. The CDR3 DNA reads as TGTGCCAGCAGCCCGGGACAGGGCAACTCTGGAAACACCATATATTTT. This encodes CASSPGQGNSGNTIYF.

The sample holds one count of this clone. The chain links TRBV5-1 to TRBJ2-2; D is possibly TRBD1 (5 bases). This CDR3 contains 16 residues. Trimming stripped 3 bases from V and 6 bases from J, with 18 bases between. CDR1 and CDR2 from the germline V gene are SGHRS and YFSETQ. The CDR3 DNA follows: TGCGCCAGCAGCTCACTCGCAGGGAATAGGGCCGGGGAGCTGTTTTTT. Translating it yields CASSSLAGNRAGELFF.

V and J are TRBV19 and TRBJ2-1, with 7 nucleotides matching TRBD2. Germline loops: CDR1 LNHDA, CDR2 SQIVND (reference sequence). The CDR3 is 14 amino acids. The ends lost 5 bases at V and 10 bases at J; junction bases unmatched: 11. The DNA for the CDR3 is TGTGCCAGTAGTGGTGGTAGCGGGTACCGAGAGCAGTTCTTC. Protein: CASSGGSGYREQFF.

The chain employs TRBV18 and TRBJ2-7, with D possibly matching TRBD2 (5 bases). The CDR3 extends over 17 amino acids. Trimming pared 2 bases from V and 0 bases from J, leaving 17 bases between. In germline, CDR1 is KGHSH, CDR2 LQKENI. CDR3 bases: TGTGCCAGCTCACCAATGGTTGCGGGTGGAGGCTCCTACGAGCAGTACTTC. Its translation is CASSPMVAGGGSYEQYF.

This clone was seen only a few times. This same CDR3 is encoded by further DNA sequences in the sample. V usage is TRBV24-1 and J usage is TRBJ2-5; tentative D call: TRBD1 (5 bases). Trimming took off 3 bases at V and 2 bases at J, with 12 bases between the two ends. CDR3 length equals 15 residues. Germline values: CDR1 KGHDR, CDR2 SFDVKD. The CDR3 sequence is CATSDPGPGQETQYF. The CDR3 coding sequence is TGTGCCACCAGTGATCCGGGCCCAGGGCAAGAGACCCAGTACTTC.

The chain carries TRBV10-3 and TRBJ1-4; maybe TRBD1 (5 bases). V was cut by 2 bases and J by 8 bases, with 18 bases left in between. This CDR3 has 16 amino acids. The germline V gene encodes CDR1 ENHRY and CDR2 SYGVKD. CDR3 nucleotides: TGTGCCATCAGTGAGCGAATGACAGTAGGAGGGGAAAAACTGTTTTTT. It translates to CAISERMTVGGEKLFF.

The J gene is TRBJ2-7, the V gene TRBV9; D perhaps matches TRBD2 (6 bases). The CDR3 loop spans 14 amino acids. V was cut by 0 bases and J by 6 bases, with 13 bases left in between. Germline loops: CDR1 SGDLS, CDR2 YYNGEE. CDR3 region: CASSVGTSAGEQYF. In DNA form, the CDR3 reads TGTGCCAGCAGCGTAGGGACATCAGCGGGCGAGCAGTACTTC.